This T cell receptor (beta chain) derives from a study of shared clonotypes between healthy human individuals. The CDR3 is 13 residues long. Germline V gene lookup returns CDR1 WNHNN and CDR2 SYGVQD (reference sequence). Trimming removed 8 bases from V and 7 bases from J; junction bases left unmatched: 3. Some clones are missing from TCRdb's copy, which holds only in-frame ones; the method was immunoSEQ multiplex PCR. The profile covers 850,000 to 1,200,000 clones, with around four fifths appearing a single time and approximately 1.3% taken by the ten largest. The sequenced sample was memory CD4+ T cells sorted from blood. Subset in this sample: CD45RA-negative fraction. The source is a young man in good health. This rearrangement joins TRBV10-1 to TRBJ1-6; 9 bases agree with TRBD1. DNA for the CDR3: TGCGCCAGCGGGACAGGGAACAATTCACCCCTCCACTTT. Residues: CASGTGNNSPLHF.